The sequence of this T cell receptor beta chain was determined in a study of cytomegalovirus exposure and HLA in healthy donors. Findings and limits, study-wide: Relative to equally common others, HLA-associated TCR beta chains showed greater clonal expansion in a later analysis.

Amplification used 60 Vbeta primers and 13 Jbeta primers. Produced via immunoSEQ multiplex PCR; TCRdb's table is partial and in-frame only. The table includes some 100,000 clones, 76% detected once. As regards this clone: Its specificity is unknown.

Deletions cut 6 bases from V and 2 bases from J, with 10 bases between. The CDR3 totals 13 residues. Germline V lookup: CDR1 KGHSH, CDR2 LQKENI. The specimen sequenced was PBMCs. This chain connects TRBV18 to TRBJ2-5, with D perhaps matching TRBD2 (5 bases). The receptor was isolated from a man aged 35 to 55 in good health and CMV-seronegative. Here the CDR3 reads CASSSGMQETQYF. CDR3 coding DNA: TGTGCCAGCTCCTCGGGGATGCAAGAGACCCAGTACTTC.